The 30 T cell receptor beta chains below come from one sample, sequenced in a study of CDR3 diversity in severe acne. TCRdb re-derived calls from the PCR reads in MiXCR, one entry per CDR3 protein. The sample lists about 90,000 distinct CDR3 sequences; 45% to 55% were seen once. Sequenced: blood. Receptors were obtained from a male donor with severe acne vulgaris.

V gene TRBV9 combines with J gene TRBJ2-7; D gene unclear. There are 17 residues in the CDR3. V lost 4 bases and J 3 bases, leaving 23 bases between the germline ends. Germline CDR1 SGDLS, CDR2 YYNGEE. This CDR3 reads CASSPTAAGTQSYEQYF. In DNA form, the CDR3 reads TGTGCCAGCAGCCCTACCGCGGCCGGCACCCAGAGCTACGAGCAGTACTTC.

Remarks on this clonotype: This clone may be a read error of a much larger clone one base away. This chain uses TRBV6-1 with TRBJ2-1; 9 nucleotides align to TRBD2. The CDR3 covers 15 residues. In germline, CDR1 is MNHNS, CDR2 SASEGT. V shed 0 bases and J 6 bases; nucleotides not matched to a gene: 3. The CDR3 reads CASSEAAGGCNEQFF. The CDR3 nucleotides read TGTGCCAGCAGTGAAGCAGCGGGAGGATGCAATGAGCAGTTCTTC.

The gene calls are TRBV7-3 and TRBJ2-7; the match to TRBD1 covers 7 bases. The J call may be mistaken, given a closer DNA end match to TRBJ2-1. CDR3 size: 13 residues. Germline CDR1 reads SGHTA; CDR2 reads FQGTGA. The CDR3 nucleotides read TGTGCCAGCAGCTTGCAGACAGGGAGTGAGCAGTTCTTC. Protein: CASSLQTGSEQFF.

This clonotype was seen a handful of times. This chain links TRBV6-5 with TRBJ2-3; 7 nucleotides match TRBD1. Germline V gene data show CDR1 as MNHEY and CDR2 as SVGAGI. V lost 2 bases to trimming and J lost 2 bases; unmatched junction nucleotides: 4. CDR3 size: 15 residues. The DNA of the CDR3 is TGTGCCAGCAGTTACCTAGGGGGCCTCACAGATACGCAGTATTTT. Translating gives CASSYLGGLTDTQYF.

This clonotype has only one observation. This chain connects TRBV20-1 to TRBJ2-5; the D gene is possibly TRBD2 (5 bases). CDR1 is DFQATT, CDR2 SNEGSKA, per germline (reference sequence). The length of the CDR3 is 14 residues. With 3 bases removed from V and 2 bases from J, the gap between germline ends came to 13 bases. CDR3 sequence: CSARRPPGQETQYF. The CDR3 coding sequence is TGCAGTGCTAGGAGGCCCCCGGGGCAAGAGACCCAGTACTTC.

The rearrangement links TRBV27 to TRBJ2-1; D gene uncertain. Germline V lookup: CDR1 MNHEY, CDR2 SMNVEV (reference sequence). V dropped 3 bases and J dropped 6 bases, with 9 bases sitting between them. CDR3 length: 13 amino acids. CDR3 sequence: CASSLIGGNEQFF. The CDR3 nucleotides are TGTGCCAGCAGTTTGATCGGCGGCAATGAGCAGTTCTTC.

The V call is TRBV29-1, the J call TRBJ1-3, with D perhaps TRBD1 (6 bases). V was cut by 4 bases and J by 3 bases, with 16 bases left in between. This CDR3 contains 15 residues. Germline values: CDR1 SQVTM, CDR2 ANQGSEA. The DNA of the CDR3 is TGCAGCGTTGGGAGTGGGGGCTTCGGTGGAAACACCATATATTTT. It translates to CSVGSGGFGGNTIYF.

The V and J genes are TRBV7-6 and TRBJ2-7; D perhaps matches TRBD1 (6 bases). CDR1 and CDR2 (germline): SGHVS, FNYEAQ. Trimming cost V 1 base and J 4 bases, with 14 bases left between them. CDR3 length: 15 residues. The CDR3 reads CASSLGQGQNYEQYF. The CDR3 DNA follows: TGTGCCAGCAGCTTAGGGCAGGGGCAAAATTACGAGCAGTACTTC. Full variable domain (rest looked up from reference TRBV7-6 and TRBJ2-7): GAGVSQSPRYKVTKRGQDVALRCDPISGHVSLYWYRQALGQGPEFLTYFNYEAQQDKSGLPNDRFSAERPEGSISTLTIQRTEQRDSAMYRCASSLGQGQNYEQYFGPGTRLTVT.

This chain joins TRBV24-1 and TRBJ2-5; 14 nucleotides line up with TRBD2. The ends lost 3 bases at V and 3 bases at J; junction bases unmatched: 8. The CDR3 has 18 residues. CDR1 is KGHDR and CDR2 is SFDVKD in the germline V gene. CDR3 nucleotides: TGTGCCACCAGTGATGCAGAGGGACTAGCGGGAGTGGAAGAGACCCAGTACTTC. It yields the protein CATSDAEGLAGVEETQYF.

The chain recombines TRBV6-2 or TRBV6-3 with TRBJ2-1, with 14 bases fitting TRBD2. V shed 2 bases, J shed 9 bases, and the junction held 3 bases outside the gene matches. There are 15 residues in the CDR3. The germline CDR1 and CDR2 sequences are MNHEY and SVGEGT. CDR3 nucleotides: TGTGCCAGCAGTTACGCCGGGACTAGCGGGAGTGAGCAGTTCTTC. Its protein product is CASSYAGTSGSEQFF.

This chain joins TRBV29-1 and TRBJ2-2, with 10 bases lining up with TRBD2. The CDR3 totals 14 residues. Trimming took 6 bases from V and 1 from J; bases not matched to a gene: 2. The germline CDR1 and CDR2 sequences are SQVTM and ANQGSEA. CDR3 region: CSVPSGRNTGELFF. CDR3 sequence (DNA): TGCAGCGTGCCTAGCGGGAGGAACACCGGGGAGCTGTTTTTT.

This clonotype has ten or more counts. This chain joins TRBV27 and TRBJ2-1, with 9 bases aligning to TRBD2. Losses at the gene ends were 1 base for V and 1 base for J; bases not matched to a gene: 2. Per germline, CDR1 MNHEY and CDR2 SMNVEV (reference sequence). The CDR3 extends over 16 amino acids. CDR3 sequence: CASSLFSGSSYNEQFF. The CDR3 bases are TGTGCCAGCAGTTTATTTAGCGGGAGTTCCTACAATGAGCAGTTCTTC.

This clonotype was detected a few times. V usage is TRBV25-1 and J usage is TRBJ1-2; tentative D call: TRBD1 (5 bases). V was shortened by 1 base and J by 4 bases, with 7 bases between the two germline ends. CDR3 length: 13 residues. The germline gives CDR1 MGHDK, CDR2 SYGVNS. The CDR3 coding sequence is TGTGCCAGCAGTGAATTGGGGACCTATGGCTACACCTTC. It yields the protein CASSELGTYGYTF.

Ten or more counts support this clonotype. The chain links TRBV3-1 to TRBJ2-7; possibly TRBD2 for D (6 bases). V shed 0 bases and J shed 7 bases, with 19 bases lying between them. Germline assignment: CDR1 LGHDT and CDR2 YNNKEL (reference sequence). The CDR3 consists of 16 residues. CDR3 nucleotide sequence: TGTGCCAGCAGCCAAGATCGGGCCCAGGCGGCGGGAGAGCAGTACTTC. This codes for CASSQDRAQAAGEQYF.

The chain has TRBV29-1 and TRBJ2-7; perhaps TRBD2 as D (5 bases). Germline V gives CDR1 SQVTM, CDR2 ANQGSEA. The CDR3 sequence is 13 residues long. CDR3 in DNA: TGCAGTGCTCCGAGACGGGGTTCCCACGAGCAGTACTTC. Amino acid sequence: CSAPRRGSHEQYF.

This clonotype came up once. The CDR3 loop is CSAESGSPKNEQFF. CDR3 DNA: TGCAGTGCTGAGAGCGGGAGTCCCAAGAATGAGCAGTTCTTC. J is TRBJ2-1 and V is TRBV20-1; 8 bases fit TRBD2. J lost 7 bases, V lost 5 bases, and 10 bases had no gene match. Germline V gives CDR1 DFQATT, CDR2 SNEGSKA (reference sequence). The CDR3 spans 14 residues.

In its sample, this clonotype is medium-sized. The rearrangement joins TRBV6-6 to TRBJ1-2, with D possibly TRBD1 on 5 matching bases. The CDR3 covers 13 residues. Between the trimmed V and J ends, which lost 8 bases and 2 bases, there was a span of 12 bases. Germline loops: CDR1 MNHNY, CDR2 SVGAGI (reference sequence). In nucleotides, the CDR3 is TGTGCCAGCGCCGCCCAGGGAAACTATGGCTACACCTTC. Translated, it gives CASAAQGNYGYTF.

The chain combines TRBV19 with TRBJ1-6; TRBD1 matches at 12 bases. The CDR3 length is 17 residues. Germline loops: CDR1 LNHDA, CDR2 SQIVND (reference sequence). V dropped 7 bases and J dropped 7; count of bases not matched to a gene: 11. The CDR3 DNA reads as TGTGCCAGTATAGACGGGACAGGGGGCGGCTGGAATTCACCCCTCCACTTT. Amino acid sequence: CASIDGTGGGWNSPLHF.

This clonotype was seen ten or more times. The chain combines TRBV12-3 or TRBV12-4 with TRBJ2-2; no clear D gene. Trimming removed 6 bases at V and 6 bases at J, with 14 bases between. This CDR3 is built from 14 residues. The chain's CDR3 is CASSPRLDPGELFF. CDR3 DNA: TGTGCCAGCAGCCCCCGTCTAGATCCCGGGGAGCTGTTTTTT.

A note on this clonotype: One base away lies a much larger clone, so this may be a sequencing read error. In DNA, the CDR3 is TGTGCCGTCAGTACACGACGTCTGTTGGCAGCCAACGTCCTGACTTTC. Its translation: CAVSTRRLLAANVLTF. This chain links TRBV10-3 with TRBJ2-6; D not certain. Germline V gene lookup returns CDR1 ENHRY and CDR2 SYGVKD. This CDR3 is 16 amino acids long.

The chain combines TRBV25-1 with TRBJ1-1; D call uncertain. The CDR3 spans 13 residues. Trimming took 4 bases from V and 0 from J, leaving 6 bases between them. Per the germline V gene, CDR1 is MGHDK and CDR2 is SYGVNS. CDR3 protein: CASSVSVNTEAFF. The CDR3 DNA reads TGTGCCAGCAGTGTCTCAGTGAACACTGAAGCTTTCTTT.

V is TRBV5-6 and J is TRBJ1-2; TRBD1 might be the D (6 bases). V was trimmed by 4 bases and J by 8 bases, leaving 18 bases between them. CDR1 is SGHDT and CDR2 is YYEEEE in the germline V gene. The CDR3 contains 14 residues. CDR3 bases: TGTGCCAGCAGCGAGGACAGCCTGTTCATGGGCTACACCTTC. Its translation is CASSEDSLFMGYTF.

With regard to this clonotype: Germline and junction disagree at one end, which may indicate a read error. The chain joins TRBV9 to TRBJ2-7; TRBD1 matches 7 bases. Germline V gives CDR1 SGDLS, CDR2 YYNGEE. The CDR3 loop spans 16 amino acids. The CDR3 coding sequence is TGTGCCAGCAGCGGACAGGGTAGCTCCTATGATTCACCCCTCCACTTC. Translating gives CASSGQGSSYDSPLHF.

This clonotype was detected ten times or more. This chain connects TRBV24-1 to TRBJ2-3; 8 bases fit TRBD2. This CDR3 is 15 amino acids long. From germline, CDR1 is KGHDR and CDR2 SFDVKD. Trimming cost V 5 bases and J 4 bases; bases outside gene matches: 7. The CDR3 spells CATSGGGLVPDTQYF. CDR3 nucleotide sequence: TGTGCCACCAGTGGTGGGGGACTAGTCCCAGATACGCAGTATTTT.

In the case of this clonotype: Being one base from a much bigger clone, this may be a read error. The chain recombines TRBV5-1 with TRBJ2-2, with D unresolved. Deletions cut 0 bases from V and 2 bases from J, with 8 bases between. The length of the CDR3 is 15 residues. Germline V gene sequence: CDR1 SGHRS, CDR2 YFSETQ. CDR3 sequence: CASSLADLNTGELFF. The DNA of the CDR3 is TGCGCCAGCAGCTTGGCTGACCTCAACACCGGGGAGCTGTTTTTT.

The chain uses TRBV7-9 and TRBJ1-6; D remains ambiguous. The CDR3 runs to 24 residues. The V and J ends lost 0 bases and 0 bases respectively, with 30 bases between them. The V gene's germline CDR1 is SEHNR and CDR2 FQNEAQ (reference sequence). The CDR3 sequence is CASSLAWVLSKPLQLCSYNSPLHF. In DNA, the CDR3 is TGTGCCAGCAGCTTAGCGTGGGTTTTATCTAAGCCTCTGCAGCTGTGCTCCTATAATTCACCCCTCCACTTT.

This clonotype was observed at least ten times. The rearrangement links TRBV5-1 to TRBJ1-3; 9 bases map to TRBD1. J lost 4 bases, V lost 4 bases, and 6 bases had no gene match. Germline V gives CDR1 SGHRS, CDR2 YFSETQ. This CDR3 has 15 residues. CDR3 DNA sequence: TGCGCCAGCAGCGGAGGGACAGGGACAGGAAACACCATATATTTT. This codes for CASSGGTGTGNTIYF. Using reference TRBV5-1 and TRBJ1-3 for the parts outside the CDR3, the full variable domain is KAGVTQTPRYLIKTRGQQVTLSCSPISGHRSVSWYQQTPGQGLQFLFEYFSETQRNKGNFPGRFSGRQFSNSRSEMNVSTLELGDSALYLCASSGGTGTGNTIYFGEGSWLTVV.

Only a few counts were recorded for this clonotype. The chain employs TRBV4-1 and TRBJ1-2; 7 bases align to TRBD1. This CDR3 is 15 amino acids long. V shed 3 bases, J shed 6 bases, and the junction held 10 bases outside the gene matches. From germline, CDR1 is MGHRA and CDR2 YSYEKL. The CDR3 DNA sequence: TGCGCCAGCAGCCAGAGGTGGGACAGACAAAATGGCTACACCTTC. The encoded protein is CASSQRWDRQNGYTF.

The gene calls are TRBV30 and TRBJ1-1, with a possible D match to TRBD1 (6 bases). Trimming took off 4 bases at V and 6 bases at J, with 18 bases between the two ends. Germline-derived CDR1 and CDR2 are GTSNPN and SVGIG (reference sequence). The CDR3 is 14 residues long. DNA for the CDR3: TGTGCCTGGATCCACCGAGGGGGTTTTGCTGAAGCTTTCTTT. This encodes CAWIHRGGFAEAFF.

This clonotype came up a few times. The V and J genes are TRBV29-1 and TRBJ1-1; a weak D match, TRBD1 (6 bases). CDR3 length: 15 residues. The V gene's germline CDR1 is SQVTM and CDR2 ANQGSEA. Trimming removed 5 bases from V and 5 bases from J, with 21 bases in between. CDR3 in amino acids: CSVPRARGARTEAFF. The DNA for the CDR3 is TGCAGCGTTCCAAGGGCTCGGGGGGCGCGAACTGAAGCTTTCTTT. Combining the CDR3 with reference TRBV29-1 and TRBJ1-1 gives the whole variable domain SAVISQKPSRDICQRGTSLTIQCQVDSQVTMMFWYRQQPGQSLTLIATANQGSEATYESGFVIDKFPISRPNLTFSTLTVSNMSPEDSSIYLCSVPRARGARTEAFFGQGTRLTVV.